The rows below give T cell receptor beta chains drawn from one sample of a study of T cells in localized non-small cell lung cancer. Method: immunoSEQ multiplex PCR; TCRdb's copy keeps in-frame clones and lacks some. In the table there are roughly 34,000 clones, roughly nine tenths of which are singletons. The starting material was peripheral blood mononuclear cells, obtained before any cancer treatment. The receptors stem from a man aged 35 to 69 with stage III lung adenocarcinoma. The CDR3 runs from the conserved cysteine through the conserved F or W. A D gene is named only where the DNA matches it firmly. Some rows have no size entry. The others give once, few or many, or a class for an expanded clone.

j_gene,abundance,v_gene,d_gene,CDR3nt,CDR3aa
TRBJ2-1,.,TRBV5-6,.,TGTGCCAGCAGCAACCTAGGCAGCCTCATTAACTACAATGAGCAGTTCTTC,CASSNLGSLINYNEQFF
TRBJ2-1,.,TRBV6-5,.,TGTGCCAGCAGTTACTCTGGTGCCTCCTACAATGAGCAGTTCTTC,CASSYSGASYNEQFF
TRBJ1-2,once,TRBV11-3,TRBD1,TGTGCCAGAACTATCAACAGGGGGCGCGACTATGGCTACACCTTC,CARTINRGRDYGYTF
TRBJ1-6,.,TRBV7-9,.,TGTGCCAGCAGCTGGACAGTTTCCCCACATTCACCCCTCCACTTT,CASSWTVSPHSPLHF
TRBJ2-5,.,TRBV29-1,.,TGCAGCGTTGAAGAGCGAGAGACCCAGTACTTC,CSVEERETQYF
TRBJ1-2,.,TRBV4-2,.,TGTGCCAGCAGCCAAGCAGAAGGGGGTTATGGCTACACCTTC,CASSQAEGGYGYTF
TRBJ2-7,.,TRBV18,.,TGTGCCAGCTCATCTTATCAGGGCTACGAGCAGTACTTC,CASSSYQGYEQYF
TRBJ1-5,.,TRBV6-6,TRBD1,TGTGCCAGCAGTTACTCGAAAGGGGGCCATCAGCCCCAGCATTTT,CASSYSKGGHQPQHF
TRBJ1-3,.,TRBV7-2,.,TGTGCCAGCACCAGAGGACGGGTCTCTGGAAACACCATATATTTT,CASTRGRVSGNTIYF
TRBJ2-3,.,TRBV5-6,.,TGTGCCAGCAGCTTGGTTGTGACAGATACGCAGTATTTT,CASSLVVTDTQYF
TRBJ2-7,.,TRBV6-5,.,TGTGCCAGCAGCCACCTCGGGGCAGAGCAGTACTTC,CASSHLGAEQYF
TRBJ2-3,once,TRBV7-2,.,TGTGCCAGCAGCTTAAGGTATGGAGATACGCAGTATTTT,CASSLRYGDTQYF
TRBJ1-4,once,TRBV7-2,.,TGTGCCAGCAGCGCGCACCCGGACGGCTATGAAAAACTGTTTTTT,CASSAHPDGYEKLFF
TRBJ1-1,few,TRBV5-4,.,TGTGCCAGCAGTACCGGACTGATGAACACTGAAGCTTTCTTT,CASSTGLMNTEAFF
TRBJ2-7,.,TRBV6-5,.,TGTGCCAGCAGTTACTCGTGGCAGGGAACCCACGAGCAGTACTTC,CASSYSWQGTHEQYF
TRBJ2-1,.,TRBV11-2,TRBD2,TGTGCCAGCAGCCAAGGACTAGTCTCCTACAATGAGCAGTTCTTC,CASSQGLVSYNEQFF
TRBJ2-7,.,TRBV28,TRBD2,TGTGCCAGCAGGAATAGCGGGGGAGCCGTTTACTCCGAGCAGTACTTC,CASRNSGGAVYSEQYF
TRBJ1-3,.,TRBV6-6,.,TGTGCCAGCAGGCAGGGTACATCTGGAAACACCATATATTTT,CASRQGTSGNTIYF
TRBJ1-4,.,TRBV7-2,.,TGTGCCAGCAGCTTAGAATCACCTAATGAAAAACTGTTTTTT,CASSLESPNEKLFF
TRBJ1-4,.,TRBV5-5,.,TGTGCCAGCAGCTATGGGACTGCAACAACTAATGAAAAACTGTTTTTT,CASSYGTATTNEKLFF
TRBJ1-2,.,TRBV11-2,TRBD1,TGTGCCAGCAGCACCCGAACAGGGGGCTATGGCTACACCTTC,CASSTRTGGYGYTF
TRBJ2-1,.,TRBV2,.,TGTGCCAGCAGTGAAGCGAGGTCCGGGGTTTCGATCGAGCAGTTCTTC,CASSEARSGVSIEQFF